This T cell receptor (beta chain) was recorded in a study of T-cell reconstitution after alpha-beta-depleted transplantation in children. Findings of the study overall: Approximately two months post-transplant, alpha-beta T cells reportedly originated from several hundred expanded graft clones.

Preparation of the TCRbeta library was carried out with unique molecular identifiers. TCRdb re-analysed the PCR reads in MiXCR, keeping a single row per CDR3 protein. The sample shows about 580,000 distinct CDR3 sequences, under 30% of them seen only once. About this clonotype itself: Its antigen is undetermined.

Germline V gene lookup returns CDR1 SNHLY and CDR2 FYNNEI. This CDR3 is 16 amino acids long. V gave up 1 base and J gave up 3 bases; unmatched junction bases: 5. The starting material was PBMCs, mostly from graft donor cells, obtained 360 days after TCRalphabeta/CD19-depleted stem cell transplant. This TCR came from a boy under two years old who had a stem cell transplant for acute myeloid leukemia, so the T cells may come from the graft donor. The chain carries TRBV2 and TRBJ2-5; TRBD2 matches at 10 bases. The CDR3 here is CASSEGSGGAEETQYF. CDR3 DNA sequence: TGTGCCAGCAGTGAAGGAAGCGGGGGGGCCGAAGAGACCCAGTACTTC.